This T cell receptor beta chain was recovered during a study of brain T cells in children with intractable seizures. Using immunoSEQ multiplex PCR, the repertoire was profiled, and TCRdb retains in-frame clones only, with some absent. The sample has around 340,000 clones, about 94% seen once; the top ten hold 5% to 7%. Points from the study as a whole: Only CDR3 sequence similarity suggested viral specificity, without known HCMV serostatus. Pre- and post-surgery blood differed in depth, so pre-surgery absences may be undersampling.

A remark on this clone: Its antigen is undetermined.

The time point is: blood from clinic visit 5 months post-surgery; TSC patient then seizure free. Only cases whose brain tissue showed the highest T cell transcript signatures were sequenced. Before surgery, patients took at least one anti-epileptic drug. The CDR3 runs to 11 residues. V lost 2 bases, J lost 5 bases, and 6 bases lay in between. The germline gives CDR1 GTSNPN, CDR2 SVGIG (reference sequence). This clonotype was sampled from a boy less than two years old with tuberous sclerosis and intractable seizures. Source: peripheral blood, taken 4 to 5 months after surgery. The rearrangement uses TRBV30 and TRBJ1-1; D is ambiguous. The CDR3 DNA reads TGTGCCTGGAGTCTTTCAACTGAAGCTTTCTTT. It codes for CAWSLSTEAFF.